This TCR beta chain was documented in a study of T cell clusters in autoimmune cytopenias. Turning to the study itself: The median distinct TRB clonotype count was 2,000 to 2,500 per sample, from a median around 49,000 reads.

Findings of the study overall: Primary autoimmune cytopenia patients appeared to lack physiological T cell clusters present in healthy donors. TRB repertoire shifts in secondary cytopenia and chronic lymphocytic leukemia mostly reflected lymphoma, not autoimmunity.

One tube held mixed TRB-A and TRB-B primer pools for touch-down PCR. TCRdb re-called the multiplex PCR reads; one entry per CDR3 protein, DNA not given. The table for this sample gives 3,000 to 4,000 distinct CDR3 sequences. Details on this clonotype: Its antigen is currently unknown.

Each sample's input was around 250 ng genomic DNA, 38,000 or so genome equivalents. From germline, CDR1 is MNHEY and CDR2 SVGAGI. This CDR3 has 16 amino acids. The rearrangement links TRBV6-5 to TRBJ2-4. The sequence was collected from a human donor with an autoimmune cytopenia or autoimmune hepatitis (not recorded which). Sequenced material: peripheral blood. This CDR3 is CASSSTRISAKNIQYF.